This T cell receptor (beta chain) emerged from a study of blood T cells in healthy people across ages. Study outcomes and limitations: Getting older went along with TCR beta diversity per million T cells dropping roughly linearly.

This clonotype showed up just a few times. The antigen remains undetermined. Using a J-beta primer mix together with a sample-barcoded 5' primer, a second PCR was run for roughly 6 to 12 cycles. No fewer than 3 million CDR3-containing paired-end reads came from each sample. Each CDR3 protein is one row after TCRdb ran MiXCR on the 5' RACE reads. The table records 1,800,000 or so distinct CDR3 sequences, roughly two fifths of them present only once. The CDR3 runs to 14 residues. After removal of 4 bases from V and 3 bases from J, the junction contained 7 bases not matched to a gene. Germline V gives CDR1 SGHKS, CDR2 YYEKEE (reference sequence). The total RNA that was extracted per sample amounted to at least 5 micrograms.

The receptor was derived from a human donor in good health. The sequenced sample consisted of blood. The chain couples TRBV5-5 to TRBJ2-7, with TRBD1 identical over 7 bases. This CDR3 is CASSRPTGIYEQYF. CDR3 in DNA: TGTGCCAGCAGCCGGCCGACAGGGATCTACGAGCAGTACTTC.